This TCR beta chain was profiled in a study of T-cell reconstitution after alpha-beta-depleted transplantation in children. This clonotype was seen a handful of times. Library preparation (for TCRbeta) was performed with unique molecular identifiers. From the PCR reads, TCRdb called clonotypes with MiXCR, one entry per CDR3 protein. The sample contains hundreds of thousands of distinct CDR3 sequences, 10% to 15% of which appear only once. V lost 1 base and J 1 base, leaving 14 bases between the germline ends. The germline gives CDR1 SGHTA, CDR2 FQGNSA. The CDR3 sequence is 16 residues long. This receptor was taken from a girl aged 2-10 years with congenital amegakaryocytic thrombocytopenia, due to receive a stem cell transplant. The chain uses TRBV7-2 and TRBJ2-7; a weak D match, TRBD2 (5 bases). Source: PBMCs, taken before TCRalphabeta/CD19-depleted stem cell transplant. The CDR3 loop reads CASSLVGGSNSYEQYF. In DNA form, the CDR3 reads TGTGCCAGCAGCTTAGTCGGCGGGTCGAATTCCTACGAGCAGTACTTC.